This record covers a single T cell receptor beta chain. It lacks a known antigen. Per-base quality was not reported, and no clone a single base away is much larger than it. The data were obtained in a study of T cell responses to AZD1222 COVID-19 vaccine (dated by TCRdb to 2020 to 2022). Notes on the research overall: Because spike-specific TCR depth and breadth did not differ between the two schedules, AZD1222 recipients who got a second dose at roughly 4 weeks were pooled with those who got a second dose at roughly 12 weeks. A total of approximately 240 trial participants underwent TCR sequencing, of whom approximately 200 had received two doses of AZD1222 and about 26 had received two doses of the MenACWY control vaccine. Trial participants were enrolled into age subgroups of 18-55, 56-69 and 70-plus years, which contained roughly 140, 27 and 60 TCR-sequenced participants, respectively.

The CDR3 regions of human TCRbeta chains were analyzed by immunosequencing. Per the original workflow: Repertoire TCRs were checked for matches against a reference library of SARS-CoV-2-specific TCRs that had been generated using the MIRA antigen-specificity platform. Breadth meant the fraction of unique TCRs that were SARS-CoV-2-associated, whereas depth meant the fraction of total T cells that were SARS-CoV-2-associated. Using the MIRA data, each spike-specific TCR was mapped to the spike region that the TCR reacts to and placed in a CD4 or CD8 class. Log10-transformed breadth and depth values were compared by one-way ANOVA with Sidak's multiple comparisons tests. TCRdb retrieved this table from immuneACCESS and kept in-frame rearrangements only. Not all clones are present; in checked studies, unresolved V genes account for under half, and no reason is known for the remainder. The V and J calls and clone size were taken over from that table, and D and trimming were inferred from the DNA. This sample gives approximately 85,000 clones in total; less than 90% of them show up just once. The ten top clones hold approximately 7% of the sample.

Points the paper makes about the study in general: Spike-specific TCR breadth and depth rose significantly after two AZD1222 doses compared with day 0 and with MenACWY recipients. Conclusions about previously exposed vaccinees were limited because only a handful of AZD1222 recipients were SARS-CoV-2 seropositive at baseline. Participants were mostly white British, with more females than males. The authors suggested clonal diversity may have been underestimated. The 56-69-year group was small, and its depth increase did not reach significance, likely because of low power. Because no day 14 peak-response samples were available, repertoires were characterized only after the peak T cell response. CD4 TCRs associated with the vaccine covered the entire spike protein, and the dominant responses were in regions 160-218 and 743-854. Reportedly, almost half of the unique spike-specific TCRs recognized epitopes lying outside the regions that are mutated in the B.1.351 and B.1.1.7 variants.

The time point label, read with the paper, signifies: baseline before first vaccination. Vaccinee samples were obtained from the UK trials COV001 and COV002, which included a single-blind randomized controlled phase 2/3 trial of AZD1222 (ChAdOx1 nCoV-19) in healthy adults. For TCRbeta chain sequencing, PBMC samples were collected from trial participants at day 0 and at day 28 after the second dose. The germline V gene encodes CDR1 ENHRY and CDR2 SYGVKD. V drops 0 bases and J drops 6 bases, leaving 6 bases in between. The cysteine opens and the phenylalanine closes a CDR3 of 12 amino acids. Only the CDR3 DNA is retained, 36 bases long and in frame from the first base.

This chain is built from TRBV10-3 and TRBJ2-7; there is no confident call for the D gene. This sequence was found in an adult in good health. The source was peripheral blood, collected on day 0 of AZD1222 vaccination. The nucleotides read TGTGCCATCAGTGAGTCTGGGTTCGAGCAGTACTTC. This sequence encodes CAISESGFEQYF.